This TCR beta chain was sequenced for a study of cytomegalovirus exposure and HLA in healthy donors. In the study overall: Sequencing of 150 million to 200 million T cells in an earlier analysis found 95 million to 120 million unique TCR beta sequences.

As regards this clone: Its antigen is not identified.

Overall study results and limits: Rarity held for most TCR sequences, but there were some public TCRs that occurred in many donors.

PCR employed 60 Vbeta and 13 Jbeta primers. Some clones are missing from TCRdb's copy, which holds only in-frame ones; the method was immunoSEQ multiplex PCR. The sample lists almost 200,000 clones, around 79% occurring once. The TCR originated in a male donor in good health and CMV-seropositive. Sequencing was done on a sample of PBMCs.

The DNA for the CDR3 is TGTGCCTGGATCCGCCAGGGCTACGAGCAGTACTTC. It specifies CAWIRQGYEQYF. The chain recombines TRBV30 with TRBJ2-7; TRBD1 is a possible D gene (5 bases). V was trimmed by 4 bases and J by 3 bases, leaving 10 bases between them. CDR3 length: 12 residues. From germline, CDR1 is GTSNPN and CDR2 SVGIG (reference sequence).